The 8 T cell receptor beta chains in this list originate from one sample, sequenced in a study of blood T cell repertoires in COVID-19. Sequenced by immunoSEQ multiplex PCR; TCRdb stores in-frame clones only, minus some. Of around 300,000 clones detected, roughly 89% appear once; the ten largest clones hold approximately 0.94%. Specimen: peripheral blood. The receptors were gathered from a woman aged 40 to 50 who had recovered from COVID-19.

A single count supports this clone. J is TRBJ2-1 and V is TRBV6-5, with a tentative D call TRBD1 (5 bases). CDR3 length: 14 residues. V lost 6 bases to trimming and J lost 5 bases, with 14 bases between them. Germline loops: CDR1 MNHEY, CDR2 SVGAGI. The CDR3: CASRDVGLDNEQFF. The CDR3, as DNA: TGTGCCAGCAGGGACGTGGGGCTCGACAATGAGCAGTTCTTC.

The chain uses TRBV5-1 and TRBJ2-7; TRBD2 matches at 7 bases. The CDR3 runs 14 residues. V shed 4 bases, J shed 3 bases, and the junction held 7 bases outside the gene matches. Per the germline V gene, CDR1 is SGHRS and CDR2 is YFSETQ. CDR3 nucleotide sequence: TGCGCCAGCAGCAGGAGCGGGGAGGGCTACGAGCAGTACTTC. Amino acids: CASSRSGEGYEQYF.

The chain couples TRBV7-3 to TRBJ2-7, with 7 bases aligning to TRBD1. CDR1 is SGHTA and CDR2 is FQGTGA in the germline V gene. This CDR3 is built from 15 residues. V dropped 0 bases and J dropped 1; count of bases not matched to a gene: 3. CDR3 protein: CASSLTGGGSYEQYF. CDR3 bases: TGTGCCAGCAGCTTAACAGGGGGCGGATCCTACGAGCAGTACTTC.

The chain couples TRBV4-1 to TRBJ2-7; D is possibly TRBD2 (6 bases). V shed 2 bases and J shed 4 bases, with 15 bases lying between them. The CDR3 covers 15 residues. The germline V gene encodes CDR1 MGHRA and CDR2 YSYEKL. CDR3 sequence: CASSQTTGGQYEQYF. The CDR3 nucleotides read TGCGCCAGCAGCCAAACCACCGGAGGGCAATACGAGCAGTACTTC.

The V and J genes are TRBV5-1 and TRBJ2-6; unclear D gene. CDR1 SGHRS and CDR2 YFSETQ come from the germline V gene. The CDR3 contains 16 residues. V was clipped by 1 base and J by 3 bases, with 11 bases between them. CDR3 nucleotides: TGCGCCAGCAGCTTGACCCTTTCAGGTGGGGCCAACGTCCTGACTTTC. It is translated as CASSLTLSGGANVLTF.

The V and J genes are TRBV3-1 (or the pseudogene TRBV3-2) and TRBJ2-7; the match to TRBD1 covers 7 bases. The V gene end was trimmed by 5 bases and the J gene end by 1 base; junction bases not matched to a gene: 8. This CDR3 spans 15 amino acids. The V gene's germline CDR1 is LGHDT and CDR2 YNNKEL (reference sequence). Here the CDR3 DNA reads TGTGCCAGCAGCGGCCGAGGGGGCGTTTCCTACGAGCAGTACTTC. Its protein product is CASSGRGGVSYEQYF.

V and J are TRBV13 and TRBJ2-7; no firm D call. CDR1 is PRHDT and CDR2 is FYEKMQ in the germline V gene (reference sequence). The CDR3 has 15 residues. Trimming removed 0 bases from V and 2 bases from J, with 11 bases in between. The CDR3 reads CASSLGVAATYEQYF. Here the CDR3 DNA reads TGTGCCAGCAGCTTAGGCGTGGCGGCCACCTACGAGCAGTACTTC.

The chain recombines TRBV27 with TRBJ2-3; 10 positions agree with TRBD2. Trimming took 8 bases from V and 2 from J; bases not matched to a gene: 10. Germline CDR1 and CDR2: MNHEY and SMNVEV (reference sequence). This CDR3 comprises 16 residues. DNA for the CDR3: TGTGCCAGCGGACCTAGCGGGAGAGTAATCACAGATACGCAGTATTTT. Translation: CASGPSGRVITDTQYF.